These T cell receptor beta chains were read from a single sample in a study of beta chain features in type 1 diabetes. Sequencing used immunoSEQ multiplex PCR; TCRdb keeps in-frame clones, though not all of them. The table shows some 350,000 clones, with around 9.6% occurring only once. The sequencing input was central memory CD4+ T cells from blood. These receptor sequences come from a man aged 25 to 40 with type 1 diabetes. The CDR3 runs from the conserved cysteine through the conserved F or W. D genes are given only for firm matches. A clone size is listed for some rows: how often the clone was seen (once, few, many), or a class if it is expanded.

j_gene,v_gene,abundance,d_gene,CDR3aa,CDR3nt
TRBJ1-1,TRBV2,-,TRBD1,CASTLDRGFTEAFF,TGTGCCAGCACCCTGGACAGGGGGTTCACTGAAGCTTTCTTT
TRBJ2-2,TRBV11-2,few,-,CASNSGTGPGELFF,TGTGCCAGCAACTCTGGGACCGGGCCCGGGGAGCTGTTTTTT
TRBJ1-1,TRBV11-2,many,-,CASGGRAIEAFF,TGTGCCAGTGGGGGCCGGGCGATTGAAGCTTTCTTT
TRBJ1-2,TRBV4-1,few,-,CASSGEDTSLYGYTF,TGCGCCAGCAGTGGGGAAGACACATCTCTGTATGGCTACACCTTC
TRBJ1-4,TRBV27,-,-,CASSPPDRLNEKLFF,TGTGCCAGCAGTCCACCCGACAGATTGAATGAAAAACTGTTTTTT
TRBJ1-4,TRBV6-4,-,-,CASSETRTAVGDEKLFF,TGTGCCAGCAGTGAAACAAGGACAGCCGTCGGGGATGAAAAACTGTTTTTT
TRBJ1-5,TRBV7-8,few,-,CASSSSWVNQPQHF,TGTGCCAGCAGCTCCTCCTGGGTGAATCAGCCCCAGCATTTT
TRBJ2-2,TRBV7-2,many,TRBD1,CASRWTGDTGELFF,TGTGCCAGCAGGTGGACAGGGGACACCGGGGAGCTGTTTTTT
TRBJ1-3,TRBV7-7,few,-,CASSSDPSSGNTIYF,TGTGCCAGCAGCTCCGACCCTAGCTCTGGAAACACCATATATTTT
TRBJ2-1,TRBV4-3,few,TRBD2,CASSQERASGTGGNEQFF,TGCGCCAGCAGCCAAGAAAGGGCTAGCGGGACGGGAGGCAATGAGCAGTTCTTC
TRBJ2-6,TRBV11-3,-,TRBD1,CASGETGGLSGANVLTF,TGTGCCAGCGGAGAGACAGGGGGTCTCTCTGGGGCCAACGTCCTGACTTTC
TRBJ1-2,TRBV28,few,-,CASSQGSLGYTF,TGTGCCAGCAGCCAAGGAAGTTTGGGCTACACCTTC
TRBJ1-2,TRBV7-9,-,TRBD1,CASSPQGASGGYTF,TGTGCCAGCAGCCCACAGGGGGCGTCGGGGGGCTACACCTTC
TRBJ2-3,TRBV6-5,few,TRBD1,CASSPQGNTDTQYF,TGTGCCAGCAGTCCACAGGGGAACACAGATACGCAGTATTTT
TRBJ2-4,TRBV19,many,-,CASTAGATGPGNIQYF,TGTGCCAGTACGGCAGGGGCCACCGGGCCGGGTAACATTCAGTACTTC
TRBJ1-2,TRBV7-2,-,-,CASSSGSNYGYTF,TGTGCCAGCAGCTCAGGTTCTAACTATGGCTACACCTTC
TRBJ2-3,TRBV4-2,few,TRBD1,CASSYQGTGSTDTQYF,TGTGCCAGCAGCTATCAGGGGACAGGGAGCACAGATACGCAGTATTTT
TRBJ1-5,TRBV7-9,-,TRBD1,CASSQRQGGSNQPQHF,TGTGCCAGCAGCCAGCGACAGGGCGGAAGCAATCAGCCCCAGCATTTT
TRBJ2-1,TRBV4-2,few,-,CASSVQARGRLTYNEQFF,TGTGCCAGCAGCGTACAGGCACGGGGCAGGTTAACGTACAATGAGCAGTTCTTC
TRBJ1-3,TRBV14,-,-,CASSHQLVSGNTIYF,TGTGCCAGCAGCCACCAGCTGGTCTCTGGAAACACCATATATTTT
TRBJ1-4,TRBV11-2,few,-,CASSSVGVGEKLFF,TGTGCCAGCAGCTCCGTGGGGGTCGGTGAAAAACTGTTTTTT
TRBJ2-6,TRBV28,few,-,CASSLQGLGANVLTF,TGTGCCAGCAGTCTCCAGGGGCTAGGGGCCAACGTCCTGACTTTC
TRBJ2-7,TRBV18,few,-,CASSPSLYEQYF,TGTGCCAGCTCACCAAGCCTCTACGAGCAGTACTTC
TRBJ2-7,TRBV7-9,few,TRBD2,CASSLGRTSGNYEQYF,TGTGCCAGCAGCTTGGGGCGGACTAGCGGGAACTACGAGCAGTACTTC
TRBJ2-3,TRBV7-2,-,TRBD1,CASSRQGASDTQYF,TGTGCCAGCAGCCGACAGGGGGCCTCAGATACGCAGTATTTT
TRBJ2-3,TRBV30,-,TRBD2,CALRLAADTQYF,TGTGCCTTGCGACTAGCCGCAGATACGCAGTATTTT
TRBJ1-3,TRBV4-1,few,-,CASSQGGQGNTIYF,TGCGCCAGCAGCCAAGGGGGCCAGGGAAACACCATATATTTT
TRBJ2-1,TRBV7-9,many,-,CASSRSGEQFF,TGTGCCAGCAGCCGTTCGGGTGAGCAGTTCTTC
TRBJ2-1,TRBV4-2,-,TRBD2,CASSQREASDEQFF,TGTGCCAGCAGCCAGCGGGAGGCGTCGGATGAGCAGTTCTTC
TRBJ2-7,TRBV5-1,-,-,CASSLSGGGHEQYF,TGCGCCAGCAGCTTGTCCGGTGGGGGGCACGAGCAGTACTTC
TRBJ2-1,TRBV7-3,few,TRBD2,CASSAEILAGAHNEQFF,TGTGCCAGCAGCGCGGAAATCTTGGCGGGAGCTCACAATGAGCAGTTCTTC
TRBJ1-1,TRBV6-5,-,-,CASRVGLGAEAFF,TGTGCCAGCAGAGTCGGCCTAGGGGCTGAAGCTTTCTTT
TRBJ2-5,TRBV9,-,TRBD2,CASSLGLAQETQYF,TGTGCCAGCAGCCTGGGACTAGCGCAAGAGACCCAGTACTTC
TRBJ1-5,TRBV4-1,-,TRBD1,CASSQDGTEDQPQHF,TGCGCCAGCAGCCAAGATGGGACAGAGGATCAGCCCCAGCATTTT
TRBJ2-7,TRBV7-2,few,TRBD1,CASSLALGTDSYEQYF,TGTGCCAGCAGCTTAGCGCTGGGGACAGACTCCTACGAGCAGTACTTC